A selection of T cell receptor beta chains follows, all from one sample in a study of blood T cell repertoires in COVID-19. TCRdb keeps only in-frame clones here, not all; method: immunoSEQ multiplex PCR. The data contain about 280,000 clones, about 86% of them singletons. The sequenced sample was peripheral blood. The receptors come from a woman aged 25 to 45 who had recovered from COVID-19. The CDR3 runs from the conserved cysteine through the conserved F or W. Each record gives: J gene, V gene, clone size, D gene, CDR3 protein, CDR3 DNA. A D gene is named only where the DNA matches it firmly. Clone size is shown for a subset of rows, as once, few, many or a class of expanded clone.

J gene: TRBJ2-1
V gene: TRBV7-2
clone size: NA
D gene: NA
CDR3 protein: CASSLAANNEQFF
CDR3 DNA: TGTGCCAGCAGCTTAGCGGCCAACAATGAGCAGTTCTTC

J gene: TRBJ2-3
V gene: TRBV2
clone size: NA
D gene: TRBD2
CDR3 protein: CASGGRGAPDTQYF
CDR3 DNA: TGTGCCAGCGGGGGGCGGGGGGCACCAGATACGCAGTATTTT

J gene: TRBJ2-1
V gene: TRBV7-9
clone size: NA
D gene: TRBD2
CDR3 protein: CASSSSGRLDEQFF
CDR3 DNA: TGTGCCAGCAGCTCTAGCGGGAGGCTCGATGAGCAGTTCTTC

J gene: TRBJ2-2
V gene: TRBV24-1
clone size: NA
D gene: NA
CDR3 protein: CATAGQNTGELFF
CDR3 DNA: TGTGCCACCGCCGGACAGAACACCGGGGAGCTGTTTTTT

J gene: TRBJ1-1
V gene: TRBV19
clone size: NA
D gene: NA
CDR3 protein: CASSLGTAGTEAFF
CDR3 DNA: TGTGCCAGTAGTTTGGGAACGGCGGGCACTGAAGCTTTCTTT

J gene: TRBJ1-6
V gene: TRBV7-3
clone size: NA
D gene: TRBD1
CDR3 protein: CASRQGATEGSPLHF
CDR3 DNA: TGTGCCAGCCGTCAGGGGGCTACGGAAGGTTCACCCCTCCACTTT

J gene: TRBJ1-5
V gene: TRBV3-1/TRBV3-2
clone size: NA
D gene: TRBD1
CDR3 protein: CASSQGPGQGAINQPQHF
CDR3 DNA: TGTGCCAGCAGCCAAGGGCCGGGACAGGGGGCGATAAATCAGCCCCAGCATTTT

J gene: TRBJ1-1
V gene: TRBV7-9
clone size: NA
D gene: NA
CDR3 protein: CASRPFEGPNTEAFF
CDR3 DNA: TGTGCCAGCAGGCCGTTTGAGGGCCCCAACACTGAAGCTTTCTTT

J gene: TRBJ1-6
V gene: TRBV5-4
clone size: NA
D gene: NA
CDR3 protein: CAFTDRSTPLHF
CDR3 DNA: TGTGCCTTCACCGACAGGTCAACACCCCTCCACTTT

J gene: TRBJ1-2
V gene: TRBV2
clone size: NA
D gene: NA
CDR3 protein: CASSEALSYYGYTF
CDR3 DNA: TGTGCCAGCAGTGAAGCATTATCCTACTATGGCTACACCTTC

J gene: TRBJ1-1
V gene: TRBV29-1
clone size: NA
D gene: TRBD1
CDR3 protein: CSVGPGQENTEAFF
CDR3 DNA: TGCAGCGTTGGCCCGGGACAGGAGAACACTGAAGCTTTCTTT

J gene: TRBJ2-5
V gene: TRBV5-4
clone size: NA
D gene: NA
CDR3 protein: CASSFDSAGETQYF
CDR3 DNA: TGTGCCAGCAGCTTCGACTCAGCCGGGGAGACCCAGTACTTC

J gene: TRBJ1-1
V gene: TRBV5-1
clone size: NA
D gene: TRBD1
CDR3 protein: CASSLAGTGEIEAFF
CDR3 DNA: TGCGCCAGCAGCTTGGCAGGGACAGGGGAAATTGAAGCTTTCTTT

J gene: TRBJ1-3
V gene: TRBV3-1/TRBV3-2
clone size: NA
D gene: TRBD1
CDR3 protein: CASSQTPQGDGNTIYF
CDR3 DNA: TGTGCCAGCAGCCAAACACCTCAGGGGGATGGAAACACCATATATTTT

J gene: TRBJ1-1
V gene: TRBV6-6
clone size: NA
D gene: NA
CDR3 protein: CASSYSNRNTEAFF
CDR3 DNA: TGTGCCAGCAGTTACTCGAATAGGAACACTGAAGCTTTCTTT

J gene: TRBJ2-5
V gene: TRBV19
clone size: NA
D gene: NA
CDR3 protein: CASSMGSQETQYF
CDR3 DNA: TGTGCCAGTAGTATGGGCAGCCAAGAGACCCAGTACTTC

J gene: TRBJ2-5
V gene: TRBV11-2
clone size: NA
D gene: TRBD1
CDR3 protein: CASRSGTGKGQETQYF
CDR3 DNA: TGTGCCAGCCGCTCGGGGACAGGGAAGGGGCAAGAGACCCAGTACTTC

J gene: TRBJ1-1
V gene: TRBV19
clone size: NA
D gene: NA
CDR3 protein: CASSIVGGGLNTEAFF
CDR3 DNA: TGTGCCAGTAGTATAGTCGGGGGGGGCTTGAACACTGAAGCTTTCTTT

J gene: TRBJ1-5
V gene: TRBV10-3
clone size: NA
D gene: TRBD1
CDR3 protein: CAISLSPGQGQPQHF
CDR3 DNA: TGTGCCATCAGTCTCTCGCCGGGACAGGGCCAGCCCCAGCATTTT

J gene: TRBJ1-4
V gene: TRBV28
clone size: NA
D gene: NA
CDR3 protein: CASTPVGAVNEKLFF
CDR3 DNA: TGTGCCAGCACCCCGGTGGGGGCTGTGAATGAAAAACTGTTTTTT

J gene: TRBJ2-7
V gene: TRBV28
clone size: NA
D gene: TRBD1
CDR3 protein: CASSPAGTGDRYEQYF
CDR3 DNA: TGTGCCAGCAGTCCCGCCGGGACAGGGGATAGGTACGAGCAGTACTTC

J gene: TRBJ2-3
V gene: TRBV5-1
clone size: NA
D gene: TRBD2
CDR3 protein: CASSLATSGGTDTQYF
CDR3 DNA: TGCGCCAGCAGCTTGGCGACTAGCGGGGGGACAGATACGCAGTATTTT

J gene: TRBJ1-5
V gene: TRBV6-5
clone size: NA
D gene: NA
CDR3 protein: CASMREVGNQPQHF
CDR3 DNA: TGTGCCAGCATGCGGGAGGTAGGCAATCAGCCCCAGCATTTT

J gene: TRBJ1-1
V gene: TRBV5-5
clone size: few
D gene: NA
CDR3 protein: CASSFDREAFF
CDR3 DNA: TGTGCCAGCAGCTTCGACAGAGAAGCTTTCTTT

J gene: TRBJ2-7
V gene: TRBV5-1
clone size: NA
D gene: NA
CDR3 protein: CASSLGGRGGGYEQYF
CDR3 DNA: TGCGCCAGCAGCTTGGGGGGCCGGGGAGGTGGTTACGAGCAGTACTTC

J gene: TRBJ1-3
V gene: TRBV7-9
clone size: NA
D gene: NA
CDR3 protein: CASSLAGSGNTIYF
CDR3 DNA: TGTGCCAGCAGCCTTGCGGGATCTGGAAACACCATATATTTT

J gene: TRBJ2-3
V gene: TRBV9
clone size: once
D gene: TRBD1
CDR3 protein: CASSVRQGLKDTQYF
CDR3 DNA: TGTGCCAGCAGCGTCAGACAGGGGTTGAAAGATACGCAGTATTTT

J gene: TRBJ2-7
V gene: TRBV11-2
clone size: NA
D gene: TRBD2
CDR3 protein: CASSLGLAGDEQYF
CDR3 DNA: TGTGCCAGCAGCTTAGGACTAGCGGGAGACGAGCAGTACTTC

J gene: TRBJ2-7
V gene: TRBV6-1
clone size: NA
D gene: TRBD1
CDR3 protein: CASSEAQDRGGGYEQYF
CDR3 DNA: TGTGCCAGCAGTGAAGCCCAGGACAGGGGAGGAGGCTACGAGCAGTACTTC

J gene: TRBJ1-1
V gene: TRBV10-3
clone size: NA
D gene: NA
CDR3 protein: CAIRATGNTEAFF
CDR3 DNA: TGTGCCATCAGGGCGACTGGGAACACTGAAGCTTTCTTT

J gene: TRBJ2-7
V gene: TRBV5-1
clone size: NA
D gene: TRBD1
CDR3 protein: CASRRGQDRVTEQYF
CDR3 DNA: TGCGCCAGCAGACGCGGCCAGGACAGGGTTACCGAGCAGTACTTC